A selection of T cell receptor beta chains follows, all from one sample in a study of blood T cell repertoires in COVID-19. The method was immunoSEQ multiplex PCR; TCRdb's version includes in-frame clones alone and lacks a portion of them. The profile covers 150,000 or so clones, with over 60% appearing a single time and 4.5% to 5% taken by the ten largest. The sample consisted of peripheral blood. These receptors were taken from a woman aged 80 or over with active or convalescent COVID-19. CDR3s include the opening cysteine and the closing phenylalanine or tryptophan. A D gene is named only where the DNA matches it firmly. Where a row states a size, it is once, few, many or the class of an expanded clone; other rows omit it.

J gene	V gene	D gene	clone size	CDR3 DNA	CDR3 protein
TRBJ2-7	TRBV19	TRBD2	NA	TGTGCCAGTAGTCTTGCCCCTCCTCAACTAGCGGGGAGTACCTACGAGCAGTACTTC	CASSLAPPQLAGSTYEQYF
TRBJ1-3	TRBV5-1	NA	NA	TGCGCCAGCAGATCAACAGACTCTGGAAACACCATATATTTT	CASRSTDSGNTIYF
TRBJ1-5	TRBV24-1	NA	few	TGTGCCACCAGTGATCCGAATCAGCCCCAGCATTTT	CATSDPNQPQHF
TRBJ1-5	TRBV19	NA	NA	TGTGCCAGTAGTATAACGGGGTGGCAGCCCCAGCATTTT	CASSITGWQPQHF
TRBJ1-1	TRBV5-1	TRBD1	NA	TGCGCCAGCAGGACAGGGTTGAACACTGAAGCTTTCTTT	CASRTGLNTEAFF
TRBJ2-7	TRBV18	TRBD2	NA	TGTGCCAGCTCACCCATAGCGGGAGGCTCCTACGAGCAGTACTTC	CASSPIAGGSYEQYF
TRBJ1-1	TRBV7-9	NA	few	TGTGCCAGCGTCGGGAGGAAGACGAACACTGAAGCTTTCTTT	CASVGRKTNTEAFF
TRBJ1-6	TRBV25-1	NA	NA	TGTGCCAGCAGTGAAGTTGGCACTTCACCCCTCCACTTT	CASSEVGTSPLHF
TRBJ2-5	TRBV4-1	TRBD2	NA	TGCGCCAGCAGCCAAGATCAGGTAGCGGGGGGGCCCAGGGAGACCCAGTACTTC	CASSQDQVAGGPRETQYF
TRBJ1-2	TRBV5-1	NA	NA	TGCGCCAGCAGCCCAACAGTACAGGGTTCAAACGGCTACACCTTC	CASSPTVQGSNGYTF
TRBJ1-6	TRBV9	NA	once	TGTGCCAGCAGCAGGACAGAAAGCTCCTATAATTCACCCCTCCACTTT	CASSRTESSYNSPLHF